This entry is about one TCR beta chain. Its target is not known. These data originate in a study of cytomegalovirus exposure and HLA in healthy donors. Study-wide results and limits: Three chains linked to CMV were shown in vitro to be specific for CMV antigens. The classifier was said to identify cytomegalovirus status with high specificity and sensitivity. A later analysis showed TCR association rates differing by HLA locus, peaking at DRB1 and lowest at HLA-C. Reported findings show TCR beta sequences accurately forecast HLA-A and HLA-B alleles in most subjects.

This CDR3 region has 15 residues. CDR1 and CDR2 from the germline V gene are SGHTA and FQGNSA. V gave up 4 bases and J gave up 2 bases; unmatched junction bases: 3. Primers for the PCR totalled 60 Vbeta and 13 Jbeta. Assay: immunoSEQ multiplex PCR; the TCRdb copy retains only in-frame clones and omits some. Found here are some 130,000 clones, 76% of them singletons; the top ten hold 3% to 3.5%. Sequenced material: PBMCs. V and J are TRBV7-2 and TRBJ2-3; 10 nucleotides match TRBD2. The receptor's source is a man aged 35 to 55 in good health and CMV-seronegative. The DNA for the CDR3 is TGTGCCAGCAGCTATGGACTAGCGGTCACAGATACGCAGTATTTT. Translating gives CASSYGLAVTDTQYF. Looking up the rest from reference TRBV7-2 and TRBJ2-3 gives the full variable domain: GAGVSQSPSNKVTEKGKDVELRCDPISGHTALYWYRQSLGQGLEFLIYFQGNSAPDKSGLPSDRFSAERTGGSVSTLTIQRTQQEDSAVYLCASSYGLAVTDTQYFGPGTRLTVL.